These T cell receptor beta chains were read from a single sample in a study of cytomegalovirus exposure and HLA in healthy donors. This table comes from immunoSEQ multiplex PCR, and its TCRdb copy is limited to in-frame clones, with some not included. The data hold about 160,000 clones, with less than 80% observed a single time. The sequenced material came from PBMCs. These receptors were taken from a man between 35 and 55 years old in good health and CMV-seronegative. Each CDR3 is given with its conserved first and last residue. The D gene is left open where the match is weak. For some rows the clone size is stated as once, few or many, or as a class when expanded; others skip it.

J gene: TRBJ2-3; V gene: TRBV5-4; clone size: -; D gene: -; CDR3 protein: CASSLGGSGRTDTQYF; CDR3 DNA: TGTGCCAGCAGCTTGGGGGGGAGCGGGCGCACAGATACGCAGTATTTT
J gene: TRBJ1-1; V gene: TRBV5-1; clone size: -; D gene: TRBD1; CDR3 protein: CASIKVGGADTEAFF; CDR3 DNA: TGCGCCAGCATAAAAGTAGGGGGCGCAGACACTGAAGCTTTCTTT
J gene: TRBJ1-3; V gene: TRBV4-2; clone size: -; D gene: -; CDR3 protein: CASSQLSGEIGGNTIYF; CDR3 DNA: TGTGCCAGCAGCCAATTGAGCGGGGAAATTGGGGGAAACACCATATATTTT
J gene: TRBJ2-3; V gene: TRBV11-3; clone size: -; D gene: -; CDR3 protein: CASSFFSGLTDTQYF; CDR3 DNA: TGTGCCAGCAGCTTTTTTAGCGGTCTTACAGATACGCAGTATTTT
J gene: TRBJ2-5; V gene: TRBV2; clone size: -; D gene: TRBD2; CDR3 protein: CASSEARLAGGKETQYF; CDR3 DNA: TGTGCCAGCAGTGAAGCCCGACTAGCGGGGGGGAAAGAGACCCAGTACTTC
J gene: TRBJ1-4; V gene: TRBV10-2; clone size: -; D gene: -; CDR3 protein: CASSEDMAATNEKLFF; CDR3 DNA: TGCGCCAGCAGTGAGGACATGGCTGCAACTAATGAAAAACTGTTTTTT
J gene: TRBJ2-5; V gene: TRBV6-1; clone size: -; D gene: -; CDR3 protein: CASSENRALETQYF; CDR3 DNA: TGTGCCAGCAGTGAAAACAGGGCACTGGAGACCCAGTACTTC
J gene: TRBJ1-4; V gene: TRBV4-3; clone size: once; D gene: -; CDR3 protein: CASSQARQSTNEKLFF; CDR3 DNA: TGCGCCAGCAGCCAGGCCCGACAGTCAACTAATGAAAAACTGTTTTTT
J gene: TRBJ2-7; V gene: TRBV7-2; clone size: -; D gene: TRBD2; CDR3 protein: CASIPGGVGTYEQYF; CDR3 DNA: TGTGCCAGCATTCCGGGGGGGGTGGGTACCTACGAGCAGTACTTC
J gene: TRBJ1-2; V gene: TRBV18; clone size: -; D gene: -; CDR3 protein: CASSPARVNLMSYGYTF; CDR3 DNA: TGTGCCAGCTCACCCGCACGGGTTAATCTGATGAGCTATGGCTACACCTTC
J gene: TRBJ2-3; V gene: TRBV28; clone size: -; D gene: -; CDR3 protein: CASSLRLSRLTDTQYF; CDR3 DNA: TGTGCCAGCAGTTTAAGACTAAGTCGCCTCACAGATACGCAGTATTTT